This T cell receptor beta chain is from a study of T cell responses to AZD1222 COVID-19 vaccine. The CDR3 runs to 15 residues. Germline lookup yields CDR1 MNHNS and CDR2 SASEGT. With 1 base removed from V and 0 bases from J, the gap between germline ends came to 9 bases. Only in-frame clones appear in the TCRdb table, and some are missing; sequencing was by immunoSEQ multiplex PCR. The table lists tens of thousands of clones, 70% to 90% of them singletons, with just under 5% in the top ten. V usage is TRBV6-1 and J usage is TRBJ1-2, with a possible D match to TRBD1 (6 bases). This TCR was recovered from an adult who received the AZD1222 COVID-19 vaccine. Sequenced here: peripheral blood, sampled 28 days after the second AZD1222 dose. The chain's CDR3 is CASSEVDRPNYGYTF. CDR3 nucleotide sequence: TGTGCCAGCAGTGAAGTAGACAGGCCTAACTATGGCTACACCTTC.